This T cell receptor (beta chain) comes out of a study of T cells in Graves' hyperthyroidism and ophthalmopathy. This clonotype occurred many times. Using RNA transcripts as the source, TCR beta CDR3 regions were amplified. Using the HTBI primer set, a first-round RT-PCR was run on the TCR CDR3. Each CDR3 protein gets one entry after TCRdb re-called the multiplex PCR reads with MiXCR. The data show 300,000 to 400,000 distinct CDR3 sequences, with under 25% seen just once and under 55% held by the top ten. Trimming left V 0 bases short and J 1 base short, with 12 bases between. This CDR3 region has 17 residues.

The receptor's source is a woman between 50 and 59 years old with Graves' hyperthyroidism. J is TRBJ2-2 and V is TRBV12-3 or TRBV12-4; D might be TRBD2 (7 bases). Sequences were obtained from blood. CDR3 residues: CASSLALRGGNTGELFF. The CDR3 coding sequence is TGTGCCAGCAGTTTAGCGCTAAGGGGGGGGAACACCGGGGAGCTGTTTTTT.